The 28 T cell receptor beta chains below come from one sample, sequenced in a study of blood T cell repertoires in COVID-19. Only in-frame clones appear in the TCRdb table, and some are missing; sequencing was by immunoSEQ multiplex PCR. The sample includes 300,000 to 450,000 clones, 88% of them seen just once. The sample consisted of PBMCs or T cells enriched from blood (not recorded which). The receptors shown here come from a woman under 30 who had recovered from COVID-19.

This chain links TRBV20-1 with TRBJ1-6; possibly TRBD1 for D (5 bases). Deletions cut 3 bases from V and 7 bases from J, with 13 bases between. This CDR3 region has 14 residues. Germline loops: CDR1 DFQATT, CDR2 SNEGSKA (reference sequence). The CDR3 sequence: CSASGGTNNSPLHF. The CDR3 coding sequence is TGCAGTGCTAGTGGTGGGACTAACAATTCACCCCTCCACTTT.

The V gene is TRBV12-3 or TRBV12-4, the J gene TRBJ1-1; 7 nucleotides line up with TRBD1. V gave up 5 bases and J gave up 9 bases; unmatched junction bases: 9. The CDR3 loop spans 13 amino acids. The CDR3 nucleotides read TGTGCCAGCAGTGCCCGACAGGGTAGAAAAGCTTTCTTT. This encodes CASSARQGRKAFF.

This chain joins TRBV10-3 and TRBJ1-2; D possibly corresponds to TRBD1 (6 bases). The CDR3 consists of 13 residues. From germline, CDR1 is ENHRY and CDR2 SYGVKD. V lost 6 bases and J lost 7, with 15 bases in between. The CDR3 loop reads CAIRVQGRLGYTF. CDR3 nucleotides: TGTGCCATCAGGGTACAGGGAAGACTTGGCTACACCTTC.

V usage is TRBV6-5 and J usage is TRBJ1-1, with D unresolved. The CDR3 totals 12 residues. Germline V gives CDR1 MNHEY, CDR2 SVGAGI. V was cut by 2 bases and J by 9 bases, with 10 bases left in between. In nucleotides, the CDR3 is TGTGCCAGCAGTTACAGAGGCAGAAAAGCTTTCTTT. Translating gives CASSYRGRKAFF.

Regarding this clone: Other DNA sequences of this sample code for an identical CDR3. The chain is built from TRBV18 and TRBJ2-5; 10 bases agree with TRBD1. V trimming: 3 bases; J trimming: 5 bases; junction bases outside the gene matches: 6. The CDR3 sequence is 15 residues long. CDR1 and CDR2 from the germline V gene are KGHSH and LQKENI. The CDR3 loop is CASSPRQGAGETQYF. CDR3 sequence (DNA): TGTGCCAGCTCACCTAGACAGGGGGCTGGGGAGACCCAGTACTTC.

J is TRBJ1-4 and V is TRBV30, with D unresolved. Germline CDR1 reads GTSNPN; CDR2 reads SVGIG (reference sequence). Trimming took 2 bases from V and 7 from J, leaving 11 bases between them. The CDR3 loop spans 13 amino acids. DNA of the CDR3: TGTGCCTGGAGTTGGAGGTATCCTGAAAAACTGTTTTTT. As protein: CAWSWRYPEKLFF.

The chain has TRBV6-6 and TRBJ1-2; possibly TRBD1 for D (5 bases). Per the germline V gene, CDR1 is MNHNY and CDR2 is SVGAGI (reference sequence). Trimming cost V 0 bases and J 5 bases, with 13 bases left between them. The CDR3 spans 15 residues. CDR3 residues: CASSYSSGGGYGYTF. CDR3 in DNA: TGTGCCAGCAGTTACTCCTCCGGGGGAGGTTATGGCTACACCTTC.

V gene TRBV15 combines with J gene TRBJ2-5, with 8 positions matching TRBD2. V lost 0 bases and J lost 1; bases outside the gene matches: 7. Germline V lookup: CDR1 LNHNV, CDR2 YYDKDF (reference sequence). The CDR3 extends over 17 amino acids. This CDR3 is CATSRETKAGVQETQYF. The DNA for the CDR3 is TGTGCCACCAGCAGAGAAACCAAAGCGGGGGTCCAAGAGACCCAGTACTTC.

The rearrangement uses TRBV7-9 and TRBJ1-2; 7 bases fit TRBD1. CDR1 SEHNR and CDR2 FQNEAQ come from the germline V gene (reference sequence). The ends lost 0 bases at V and 11 bases at J; junction bases unmatched: 6. The CDR3 has 13 amino acids. CDR3 sequence (DNA): TGTGCCAGCAGCTTAGCCACAGGGGTGGCTTACACCTTC. It specifies CASSLATGVAYTF. The full variable domain, with the rest looked up from reference TRBV7-9 and TRBJ1-2, is DTGVSQNPRHKITKRGQNVTFRCDPISEHNRLYWYRQTLGQGPEFLTYFQNEAQLEKSRLLSDRFSAERPKGSFSTLEIQRTEQGDSAMYLCASSLATGVAYTFGSGTRLTVV.

A word on this clone: One end of the junction is discordant with germline, which a read error may explain. V usage is TRBV23-1 and J usage is TRBJ2-7, with D unclear. TRBV23-1 is labeled an ORF, and its function is uncertain. This CDR3 is built from 13 residues. The CDR3 loop reads CARSRAFGYEQYF. In DNA, the CDR3 is TGCGCCAGGAGTCGGGCCTTTGGGTACGAGCAGTACTTC.

This chain links TRBV7-3 with TRBJ1-2; 7 bases are shared with TRBD1. This CDR3 comprises 13 residues. Per the germline V gene, CDR1 is SGHTA and CDR2 is FQGTGA. After removal of 5 bases from V and 8 bases from J, the junction contained 8 bases not matched to a gene. CDR3: CASSAQTGYGYTF. DNA of the CDR3: TGTGCCAGCAGCGCCCAGACAGGGTACGGCTACACCTTC.

The chain recombines TRBV9 with TRBJ2-2; no definite D call. Between the trimmed V and J ends, which lost 0 bases and 6 bases, there was a span of 12 bases. Germline lookup yields CDR1 SGDLS and CDR2 YYNGEE. This CDR3 has 15 amino acids. CDR3 residues: CASSVVPRNSGELFF. The CDR3 nucleotides are TGTGCCAGCAGCGTAGTCCCCAGGAATTCCGGGGAGCTGTTTTTT. Based on the CDR3 plus reference TRBV9 and TRBJ2-2, the full variable domain is DSGVTQTPKHLITATGQRVTLRCSPRSGDLSVYWYQQSLDQGLQFLIQYYNGEERAKGNILERFSAQQFPDLHSELNLSSLELGDSALYFCASSVVPRNSGELFFGEGSRLTVL.

The genes are TRBV7-2 and TRBJ1-1; D not resolved. CDR3 length equals 14 residues. V was cut by 1 base and J by 1 base, with 7 bases left in between. In germline, CDR1 is SGHTA, CDR2 FQGNSA. DNA for the CDR3: TGTGCCAGCAGCTTAGGCGCTTCGAACACTGAAGCTTTCTTT. Translated: CASSLGASNTEAFF.

The chain is built from TRBV7-9 and TRBJ1-1, with 9 bases aligning to TRBD1. The CDR3 runs 14 residues. Germline V gene data show CDR1 as SEHNR and CDR2 as FQNEAQ (reference sequence). J was trimmed by 10 bases and V by 3 bases; bases with no gene match: 9. The CDR3 sequence: CASSLKGQGRGAFF. CDR3 sequence (DNA): TGTGCCAGCAGCTTGAAGGGACAGGGTCGTGGAGCTTTCTTT.

V usage is TRBV5-8 and J usage is TRBJ1-2; 8 positions agree with TRBD1. CDR1 is SGHTS and CDR2 is YDEGEE in the germline V gene. CDR3 length: 15 residues. V was clipped by 5 bases and J by 4 bases; unmatched bases: 10. CDR3 protein: CASSAGQGAIYGYTF. The CDR3 DNA is TGTGCCAGCAGTGCGGGCCAGGGGGCTATCTATGGCTACACCTTC.

The rearrangement joins TRBV30 to TRBJ2-1; TRBD2 agrees at 7 bases. Germline V gene data show CDR1 as GTSNPN and CDR2 as SVGIG (reference sequence). Trimming took 5 bases from V and 8 from J; bases not matched to a gene: 12. This CDR3 has 14 residues. For the CDR3, the DNA is TGTGCCTGGGCAATTCTAGCGGCTTTCGATGAGCAGTTCTTC. The encoded protein is CAWAILAAFDEQFF.

The chain combines TRBV4-1 with TRBJ1-6; D possibly corresponds to TRBD1 (5 bases). The CDR3 loop spans 16 amino acids. CDR1 is MGHRA and CDR2 is YSYEKL in the germline V gene. The V and J ends lost 3 bases and 8 bases respectively, with 17 bases between them. The CDR3 loop reads CASSHYSGTVYSPLHF. CDR3 sequence (DNA): TGCGCCAGCAGCCATTACAGCGGGACGGTTTATTCACCCCTCCACTTT.

CDR3 region: CASSNGLADQETQYF. Here the CDR3 DNA reads TGTGCCAGCAGCAATGGACTAGCGGACCAAGAGACCCAGTACTTC. The V and J genes are TRBV9 and TRBJ2-5, with 10 positions matching TRBD2. V shed 4 bases and J 0 bases; nucleotides not matched to a gene: 3. The CDR3 covers 15 residues. The germline V gene encodes CDR1 SGDLS and CDR2 YYNGEE.

V is TRBV5-1 and J is TRBJ2-1, with 8 bases fitting TRBD2. The V gene's germline CDR1 is SGHRS and CDR2 YFSETQ. The J segment lost 4 bases and the V segment lost 4 bases, leaving 7 bases of the junction unmatched. The CDR3 spans 15 residues. CDR3 protein: CASSHDSGGYNEQFF. For the CDR3, the DNA is TGCGCCAGCAGCCACGACTCGGGGGGGTACAATGAGCAGTTCTTC.

The chain links TRBV28 to TRBJ2-7; the match to TRBD2 covers 12 bases. This CDR3 is built from 18 residues. J lost 0 bases, V lost 5 bases, and 11 bases had no gene match. Germline V gene lookup returns CDR1 MDHEN and CDR2 SYDVKM. CDR3 protein: CASSPRLAGASYSYEQYF. CDR3 DNA sequence: TGTGCCAGCAGTCCACGACTAGCGGGGGCCTCATACTCCTACGAGCAGTACTTC. Full variable domain (outside the CDR3, taken from reference TRBV28 and TRBJ2-7): DVKVTQSSRYLVKRTGEKVFLECVQDMDHENMFWYRQDPGLGLRLIYFSYDVKMKEKGDIPEGYSVSREKKERFSLILESASTNQTSMYLCASSPRLAGASYSYEQYFGPGTRLTVT.

The chain combines TRBV30 with TRBJ2-3, with 7 bases fitting TRBD2. Germline V gene data show CDR1 as GTSNPN and CDR2 as SVGIG (reference sequence). V gave up 1 base and J gave up 1 base; unmatched junction bases: 2. The length of the CDR3 is 14 residues. The CDR3 DNA reads TGTGCCTGGAGTGGTGGGGGGGGCACAGATACGCAGTATTTT. Amino acids: CAWSGGGGTDTQYF. The full variable domain, its missing parts supplied by reference TRBV30 and TRBJ2-3, is SQTIHQWPATLVQPVGSPLSLECTVEGTSNPNLYWYRQAAGRGLQLLFYSVGIGQISSEVPQNLSASRPQDRQFILSSKKLLLSDSGFYLCAWSGGGGTDTQYFGPGTRLTVL.

The chain uses TRBV6-2 or TRBV6-3 and TRBJ2-7; 7 nucleotides match TRBD1. V shed 1 base, J shed 2 bases, and the junction held 5 bases outside the gene matches. CDR1 and CDR2 (germline): MNHEY, SVGEGT. This CDR3 spans 15 amino acids. The CDR3 DNA follows: TGTGCCAGCAGTTACTTCGGGACAGCACCCTACGAGCAGTACTTC. It encodes CASSYFGTAPYEQYF.

This rearrangement joins TRBV2 to TRBJ2-5, with TRBD2 matching over 7 bases. J gave up 4 bases and V 4 bases, and 6 bases lay outside the gene matches. There are 14 residues in the CDR3. The germline V gene encodes CDR1 SNHLY and CDR2 FYNNEI. The DNA of the CDR3 is TGTGCCAGCAGTGTTGTCAGGGAGGGAGAGACCCAGTACTTC. It is translated as CASSVVREGETQYF. The whole variable domain, filled in from reference TRBV2 and TRBJ2-5, reads EPEVTQTPSHQVTQMGQEVILRCVPISNHLYFYWYRQILGQKVEFLVSFYNNEISEKSEIFDDQFSVERPDGSNFTLKIRSTKLEDSAMYFCASSVVREGETQYFGPGTRLLVL.

This clone was seen just once. The J gene is TRBJ2-1, the V gene TRBV18; D possibly uses TRBD1 or TRBD2 (9 bases each). The CDR3 has 19 residues. CDR1 is KGHSH, CDR2 LQKENI, per germline. V was cut by 3 bases and J by 2 bases, with 23 bases left in between. The CDR3 loop reads CASSPSGQGLAGAYNEQFF. DNA for the CDR3: TGTGCCAGCTCACCTTCTGGACAGGGGTTAGCGGGGGCCTACAATGAGCAGTTCTTC.

The chain carries TRBV5-1 and TRBJ2-6; possibly TRBD2 for D (6 bases). The CDR3 has 17 amino acids. Germline V lookup: CDR1 SGHRS, CDR2 YFSETQ. V lost 4 bases, J lost 2 bases, and 16 bases lay in between. As DNA, the CDR3 is TGCGCCAGCAGCCCTCGCAGGGCGGGGCCTGGGGCCAACGTCCTGACTTTC. Protein product: CASSPRRAGPGANVLTF.

This clone was seen only once. This chain links TRBV3-1 (or the pseudogene TRBV3-2) with TRBJ1-1; D may be TRBD1 (5 bases). CDR3 length equals 13 residues. Trimming took 3 bases from V and 8 from J, leaving 13 bases between them. Germline CDR1 and CDR2: LGHDT and YNNKEL (reference sequence). CDR3 nucleotide sequence: TGTGCCAGCAGCCATAGGGGTCCCCTAGAAGCTTTCTTT. Translated: CASSHRGPLEAFF.

The chain combines TRBV7-2 with TRBJ1-1; the match to TRBD1 covers 9 bases. J lost 5 bases, V lost 5 bases, and 9 bases had no gene match. CDR1 and CDR2 from the germline V gene are SGHTA and FQGNSA. The CDR3 is made up of 15 amino acids. As DNA, the CDR3 is TGTGCCAGCAGCCTCCGACAGGGGGAGGTAACTGAAGCTTTCTTT. It encodes CASSLRQGEVTEAFF. Based on the CDR3 plus reference TRBV7-2 and TRBJ1-1, the full variable domain is GAGVSQSPSNKVTEKGKDVELRCDPISGHTALYWYRQSLGQGLEFLIYFQGNSAPDKSGLPSDRFSAERTGGSVSTLTIQRTQQEDSAVYLCASSLRQGEVTEAFFGQGTRLTVV.

J is TRBJ1-5 and V is TRBV28, with D perhaps TRBD1 (6 bases). The CDR3 has 15 amino acids. CDR1 is MDHEN, CDR2 SYDVKM, per germline. V lost 1 base and J 0 bases, leaving 7 bases between the germline ends. The DNA of the CDR3 is TGTGCCAGCAGTTTATACAGGGATAGCAATCAGCCCCAGCATTTT. It specifies CASSLYRDSNQPQHF.